The 2 T cell receptor beta chains reported below all come from one sample, sequenced in a study of cytomegalovirus exposure and HLA in healthy donors. The PCR made use of 60 Vbeta and 13 Jbeta primers. Clones were read by immunoSEQ multiplex PCR, and TCRdb kept only the in-frame ones, dropping some. The repertoire includes about 120,000 clones, over 70% of them detected once, and roughly 1.5% sits in the top ten. Sequenced sample: PBMCs. These receptor sequences come from a woman under 30 in good health and CMV-seronegative.

This clone was picked up one time. CDR3 bases: TGTGCCAGCAGTGAAGAATTCAGGGACAATGAGCAGTTCTTC. It translates to CASSEEFRDNEQFF. J is TRBJ2-1 and V is TRBV2; maybe TRBD1 (5 bases). Germline values: CDR1 SNHLY, CDR2 FYNNEI. The CDR3 runs 14 residues. V dropped 1 base and J dropped 5 bases, with 9 bases sitting between them. Full variable domain (rest looked up from reference TRBV2 and TRBJ2-1): EPEVTQTPSHQVTQMGQEVILRCVPISNHLYFYWYRQILGQKVEFLVSFYNNEISEKSEIFDDQFSVERPDGSNFTLKIRSTKLEDSAMYFCASSEEFRDNEQFFGPGTRLTVL.

This sequence joins TRBV19 and TRBJ1-6; D not resolved. CDR1 is LNHDA, CDR2 SQIVND, per germline (reference sequence). This CDR3 has 14 residues. V was pared by 2 bases and J by 4 bases, with 6 bases between. The CDR3 loop reads CASSINSYNSPLHF. Written as DNA, the CDR3 is TGTGCCAGTAGTATAAACAGTTATAATTCACCCCTCCACTTT.